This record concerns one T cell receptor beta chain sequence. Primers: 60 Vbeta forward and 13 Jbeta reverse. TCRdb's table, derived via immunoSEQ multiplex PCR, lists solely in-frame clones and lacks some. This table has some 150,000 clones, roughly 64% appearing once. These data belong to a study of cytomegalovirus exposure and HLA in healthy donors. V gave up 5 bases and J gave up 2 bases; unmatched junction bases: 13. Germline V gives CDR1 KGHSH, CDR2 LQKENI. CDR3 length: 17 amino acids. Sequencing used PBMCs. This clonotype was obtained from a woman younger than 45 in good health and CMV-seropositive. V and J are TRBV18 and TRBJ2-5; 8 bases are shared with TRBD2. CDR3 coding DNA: TGTGCCAGCTCATCCACCGGGAGACTAGCGACACAAGAGACCCAGTACTTC. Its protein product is CASSSTGRLATQETQYF.